This section outlines one T cell receptor beta chain sequence together with its context. This sample was taken from a study of blood T cell repertoires in COVID-19. The overall study: PBMCs, B-cell-depleted T cells, or T cells provided the cDNA or gDNA that made up the material.

Per the authors' pipeline: For nucleated cells, counts were estimated from reference gene primer amplification. TCRdb's table, derived via immunoSEQ multiplex PCR, lists solely in-frame clones and lacks some. V, J and clone size are taken as reported in that table, and D and trimming were inferred from the DNA itself. The sample records roughly 26,000 clones, roughly 90% being singletons. The sequence derives from a human donor in a cohort sampled during active COVID-19. Sequenced input: peripheral blood.

The CDR3 protein is CASKEGGSNQPQHF. In nucleotides, the CDR3 is TGTGCCAGCAAGGAGGGCGGTAGCAATCAGCCCCAGCATTTT. The chain employs TRBV6-5 and TRBJ1-5; no reliable D call. V dropped 7 bases and J dropped 0 bases, with 10 bases sitting between them. CDR3 length: 14 amino acids. CDR1 MNHEY and CDR2 SVGAGI come from the germline V gene.